This passage covers 32 T cell receptor beta chains from one sample sequenced in a study of T cells expressing NK-cell markers. TCRdb processed the 5' RACE reads again and assigns one entry to each CDR3 protein, with no DNA. Recorded for this sample: 550,000 to 600,000 distinct CDR3 sequences. Sequenced input: blood T cells: a sorted CD56 or NKG2C T cell subset, CD4+ or CD8+ T cells, or bulk PBMC T cells (not recorded which). All receptors derive from a man aged 18 to 35 in good health.

The chain uses TRBV5-1 and TRBJ2-7. The CDR3 runs 15 residues. Germline V gene lookup returns CDR1 SGHRS and CDR2 YFSETQ. CDR3 in amino acids: CASSWDQRGPYEQYF.

This chain links TRBV12-3 or TRBV12-4 with TRBJ2-4. There are 16 residues in the CDR3. The CDR3 sequence: CASSLAGDLAKNIQYF.

The V gene is TRBV20-1, the J gene TRBJ2-7; TCRdb designates TRBD1, a call that cannot be tested without DNA. The germline gives CDR1 DFQATT, CDR2 SNEGSKA (reference sequence). CDR3 size: 14 residues. The CDR3 here is CSARAGASSYEQYF.

The rearrangement links TRBV4-2 to TRBJ2-5; TCRdb's D gene call, TRBD2, goes unchecked for lack of DNA. CDR1 and CDR2 from the germline V gene are LGHNA and YNFKEQ. The CDR3 has 16 amino acids. The CDR3 here is CASSPGSGRARETQYF.

The chain carries TRBV28 and TRBJ1-2. The CDR3 extends over 13 amino acids. Germline V gene lookup returns CDR1 MDHEN and CDR2 SYDVKM. The CDR3 protein is CASSLRPNYGYTF.

The rearrangement uses TRBV5-1 and TRBJ2-5; TCRdb designates TRBD1, a call that cannot be tested without DNA. The CDR3 is 17 amino acids. CDR1 and CDR2 from the germline V gene are SGHRS and YFSETQ. The CDR3 region is CASSFYRAGIIQETQYF.

The CDR3 sequence: CASSFYGQRSPSNQPQHF. The chain recombines TRBV28 with TRBJ1-5. Germline CDR1 is MDHEN and CDR2 is SYDVKM. The CDR3 consists of 18 residues.

The genes are TRBV29-1 and TRBJ1-2. The CDR3 runs to 12 residues. Germline V gene lookup returns CDR1 SQVTM and CDR2 ANQGSEA. This CDR3 is CSVTGSNYGYTF.

The rearrangement joins TRBV12-3 or TRBV12-4 to TRBJ2-5; the D gene TCRdb calls, TRBD1, cannot be checked with no DNA. This CDR3 is 17 amino acids long. The chain's CDR3 is CASSFAVTDRVRETQYF.

The chain links TRBV18 to TRBJ2-3. There are 14 residues in the CDR3. Germline loops: CDR1 KGHSH, CDR2 LQKENI. The CDR3 sequence: CASSPLVGTDTQYF.

V usage is TRBV4-3 and J usage is TRBJ1-5; TCRdb returns TRBD1, unconfirmable since there is no DNA. Germline CDR1 reads LGHNA; CDR2 reads YSLEER. This CDR3 spans 15 amino acids. The chain's CDR3 is CASSQAYRDGQPQHF.

V usage is TRBV11-3 and J usage is TRBJ2-2; no DNA is available, so the TRBD1 call from TCRdb remains unchecked. The CDR3 consists of 15 residues. Looked up from germline, CDR1 is SGHNT and CDR2 is YENEEA. CDR3 amino acids: CASSFGQLETGELFF.

This rearrangement joins TRBV6-1 to TRBJ1-6; there is no DNA to check the TCRdb D call of TRBD1. The CDR3 spans 13 residues. The germline gives CDR1 MNHNS, CDR2 SASEGT. The chain's CDR3 is CASSEAPGPPLHF.

The gene calls are TRBV18 and TRBJ1-5; absent DNA, TCRdb's TRBD1 call cannot be checked. CDR3 length: 14 residues. Germline V gene sequence: CDR1 KGHSH, CDR2 LQKENI. CDR3 amino acids: CASSPGQTNQPQHF.

The rearrangement joins TRBV5-1 to TRBJ2-1; as DNA is missing, the TRBD2 call by TCRdb cannot be tested. From germline, CDR1 is SGHRS and CDR2 YFSETQ. CDR3 length: 15 residues. The CDR3 is CASSLALAGTNEQFF.

This chain connects TRBV7-2 to TRBJ1-2; TCRdb outputs TRBD1, but without DNA this stays unchecked. From germline, CDR1 is SGHTA and CDR2 FQGNSA. The CDR3 is 14 residues long. The CDR3 loop is CASSLAQGSGGYTF.

The chain carries TRBV29-1 and TRBJ1-5; the D call from TCRdb, TRBD1, cannot be confirmed without DNA. CDR1 and CDR2 (germline): SQVTM, ANQGSEA. The CDR3 runs to 13 residues. CDR3 region: CSIPGGGGQPQHF.

The V gene is TRBV28, the J gene TRBJ2-5; the D gene TCRdb calls, TRBD2, cannot be checked with no DNA. Germline V gene lookup returns CDR1 MDHEN and CDR2 SYDVKM. CDR3 size: 15 residues. CDR3 loop: CASSFGVLGQETQYF.

V gene TRBV9 combines with J gene TRBJ2-3; TCRdb's assignment of TRBD1 cannot be checked, as there is no DNA. Germline loops: CDR1 SGDLS, CDR2 YYNGEE. The CDR3 spans 13 residues. CDR3: CASSAGQFDTQYF.

The genes are TRBV20-1 and TRBJ2-5; no DNA is available, so the TRBD1 call from TCRdb remains unchecked. CDR1 is DFQATT and CDR2 is SNEGSKA in the germline V gene (reference sequence). CDR3 length: 13 amino acids. CDR3 residues: CSAIPGTQGTQYF.

The chain combines TRBV20-1 with TRBJ2-2. The CDR3 is 13 amino acids. In germline, CDR1 is DFQATT, CDR2 SNEGSKA (reference sequence). The CDR3 reads CSARQTSTGELFF.

V usage is TRBV4-2 and J usage is TRBJ2-7; as DNA is missing, the TRBD1 call by TCRdb cannot be tested. Germline V gene sequence: CDR1 LGHNA, CDR2 YNFKEQ. The CDR3 is made up of 16 amino acids. This CDR3 reads CASSHALGQGIDEQYF.

This chain links TRBV10-3 with TRBJ2-2; TCRdb calls TRBD2, which cannot be checked without DNA. CDR1 and CDR2 (germline): ENHRY, SYGVKD. The CDR3 covers 16 residues. The CDR3 sequence is CAISGLAGLNTGELFF.

The V gene is TRBV2, the J gene TRBJ2-1; TCRdb's D call, TRBD2, is unchecked because there is no DNA. Germline CDR1 reads SNHLY; CDR2 reads FYNNEI. CDR3 length: 15 residues. The CDR3 loop is CASSEAGGRAYEQFF.

V and J are TRBV20-1 and TRBJ2-4; TCRdb returns TRBD1, unconfirmable since there is no DNA. Per germline, CDR1 DFQATT and CDR2 SNEGSKA (reference sequence). The CDR3 runs 11 residues. This chain's CDR3 is CKGEAKNIQYF.

This chain joins TRBV4-3 and TRBJ2-7. CDR3 length: 15 amino acids. Germline V gene sequence: CDR1 LGHNA, CDR2 YSLEER. The CDR3 region is CASSQTTLSSYEQYF.

The J gene is TRBJ2-5, the V gene TRBV5-1; the TCRdb D gene call, TRBD1, has no DNA to confirm it. The CDR3 sequence is 18 residues long. Germline values: CDR1 SGHRS, CDR2 YFSETQ. CDR3 residues: CASSSYVGTGWSEETQYF.

The V call is TRBV29-1, the J call TRBJ2-5; the TCRdb D gene call, TRBD2, has no DNA to confirm it. The CDR3 has 15 residues. Per the germline V gene, CDR1 is SQVTM and CDR2 is ANQGSEA. CDR3 region: CSSTSGSDRQETQYF. Supplemented by reference TRBV29-1 and TRBJ2-5, the full variable domain reads SAVISQKPSRDICQRGTSLTIQCQVDSQVTMMFWYRQQPGQSLTLIATANQGSEATYESGFVIDKFPISRPNLTFSTLTVSNMSPEDSSIYLCSSTSGSDRQETQYFGPGTRLLVL.

This rearrangement joins TRBV3-1 to TRBJ2-5; there is no DNA to check the TCRdb D call of TRBD1. Germline V gene data show CDR1 as LGHDT and CDR2 as YNNKEL (reference sequence). The CDR3 is made up of 13 amino acids. The CDR3 protein is CASSLGPKETQYF.

The rearrangement uses TRBV29-1 and TRBJ2-3; the TCRdb call, TRBD2, lacks DNA for checking. CDR1 and CDR2 from the germline V gene are SQVTM and ANQGSEA. This CDR3 is 12 amino acids long. CDR3: CSANREGTAQYF.

The chain joins TRBV29-1 to TRBJ2-1; TCRdb returns TRBD1, unconfirmable since there is no DNA. The CDR3 runs to 16 residues. Germline V gives CDR1 SQVTM, CDR2 ANQGSEA. The CDR3 sequence is CSVDQVTGALLGEQFF.

The V gene is TRBV7-9, the J gene TRBJ1-6; without DNA, the TCRdb call of TRBD1 cannot be checked. The CDR3 length is 14 residues. Germline CDR1 reads SEHNR; CDR2 reads FQNEAQ (reference sequence). The CDR3 spells CASSTTGGGSPLHF. Full variable domain (missing parts from reference TRBV7-9 and TRBJ1-6): DTGVSQNPRHKITKRGQNVTFRCDPISEHNRLYWYRQTLGQGPEFLTYFQNEAQLEKSRLLSDRFSAERPKGSFSTLEIQRTEQGDSAMYLCASSTTGGGSPLHFGNGTRLTVT.